This T cell receptor (beta chain) was sequenced during a study of cytotoxic CD8 clonotypes in ibrutinib-treated CLL (dated by TCRdb to 2020 to 2022). Study-level background: The cohort included more than 14 treatment-naive and roughly 10 relapsed/refractory patients; under 18 were IGHV unmutated. Partial responses were observed in some 24 patients and complete responses in 2; after a median follow-up of around 68 months, remission was maintained in 15 or so patients and progression was observed in approximately 12. Samples at response were collected after a median of roughly twelve months of treatment, with a range of about 6 to 40 months. Samples averaged approximately 260,000 productive templates and 94,082 productive rearrangements. Longitudinal samples were available for about 30% of the roughly 86 trial participants. Cryopreserved peripheral blood mononuclear cells were collected at three points: before therapy, at response, and at either sustained remission or disease progression. Every sample from remission and from progressive disease was obtained while the patients were still on ibrutinib. Results the study describes overall, beyond this receptor: Baseline clonality exceeded that of age-matched healthy donors and correlated strongly with circulating CD8+ T-cell counts. Public clonotypes were rare and either shrank or stayed stable during treatment, and the rise in clonality at ibrutinib response reflected expansion of private clonotypes. An increase in clonality was observed at ibrutinib response, with clonality remaining stable during sustained remission and falling back toward baseline at progression. Sampling times were not matched between sustained-remission and progressing patients, and lymph node repertoires were not studied.

In the paper's terms, the time point label means: approximately 2 years on ibrutinib. For TCR beta library preparation, about 1.8 micrograms of genomic DNA were isolated from cryopreserved PBMCs. Longitudinal blood samples from CLL patients receiving ibrutinib monotherapy were subjected to high-throughput TCR beta sequencing. The patients took part in an open-label, single-center phase 2 trial of ibrutinib monotherapy. The goal of deep resolution MiSeq sequencing was a depth between 1 in 1 million and 1 in 200,000 T cells, and coverage averaged 10x per clonotype. The immunoSEQ hsTCRB Kit was used to generate the TCR beta libraries. From the authors' description of their analysis: ImmunoSEQ Data Assistant and ImmunoSEQ Analyzer were used for data analysis, and V, D and J genes were assigned according to IMGT definitions. Clonality, which ranges from 0 to 1, was calculated as one minus the normalized Shannon entropy of productive rearrangement frequencies. Only overrepresented clonotypes making up at least 0.05% of the repertoire of each patient were included in the public clonotype analysis. Fewer than 15 repertoires from age-matched healthy donors, obtained from immuneACCESS, served as clonality controls. Held by TCRdb, this immuneACCESS table contains in-frame sequences only and omits some clones. Under half of the omission traces to an unresolved V gene where checked; the cause of the rest is unknown. That table gives V, J and clone size, and the DNA gave D and trimming. Here the sample has some 130,000 clones; 80% to 85% occur a single time. About 3.3% of the sample goes to the ten largest clones.

About this clone itself: The specificity of this receptor is unknown. The input lacks base qualities; no much larger clone sits a single base away.

Per the germline V gene, SGHDN is the CDR1 and FVKESK is the CDR2. The CDR3 goes from the cysteine to the phenylalanine over 17 residues. The only DNA kept is the CDR3, 51 bases in frame from the first base. V gives up 2 bases and J gives up 5 bases, and the segment between their germline ends measures 20 bases. Here the sequenced sample was PBMCs, taken after 24 months of ibrutinib treatment. This sequence was found in a human donor with chronic lymphocytic leukemia. The sequence joins TRBV14 to TRBJ2-3, and the D gene may be TRBD2, 5 bases matching. This receptor carries the CDR3 CASSQKSFARGGDTQYF. The bases read TGTGCCAGCAGCCAAAAGTCCTTCGCCCGTGGAGGAGATACGCAGTATTTT.